The 8 T cell receptor beta chains below were found in one sample sequenced in a study of blood T cell repertoires in COVID-19. Sequencing was performed with immunoSEQ multiplex PCR; in TCRdb, only in-frame clones are kept and a portion is missing. This sample has under 250,000 clones, with approximately 85% found just once. Sequencing was carried out using peripheral blood. The receptors originated from a woman between 65 and 79 years old with COVID-19, enrolled during active disease.

The V and J genes are TRBV19 and TRBJ1-2, with a weak D call TRBD1 (6 bases). Deletions cut 5 bases from V and 8 bases from J, with 12 bases between. The CDR3 loop spans 12 amino acids. The V gene's germline CDR1 is LNHDA and CDR2 SQIVND (reference sequence). This chain's CDR3 is CASSGDTRGYTF. The DNA of the CDR3 is TGTGCCAGTAGTGGGGACACACGAGGCTACACCTTC. The whole variable domain, remainder taken from reference TRBV19 and TRBJ1-2, is DGGITQSPKYLFRKEGQNVTLSCEQNLNHDAMYWYRQDPGQGLRLIYYSQIVNDFQKGDIAEGYSVSREKKESFPLTVTSAQKNPTAFYLCASSGDTRGYTFGSGTRLTVV.

This clone has just a few counts. The V and J genes are TRBV4-3 and TRBJ2-3; 8 bases match TRBD2. The CDR3 is 16 residues long. Looked up from germline, CDR1 is LGHNA and CDR2 is YSLEER. The V gene end was trimmed by 1 base and the J gene end by 5 bases; junction bases not matched to a gene: 8. CDR3 in DNA: TGCGCCAGCAGCCAAGGGCCGGGACTAGAATTAGATACGCAGTATTTT. Translated, it gives CASSQGPGLELDTQYF.

The V and J genes are TRBV7-8 and TRBJ1-6; weak D call: TRBD1 (5 bases). CDR3 size: 14 residues. Trimming shortened V by 2 bases and J by 8 bases, and 10 bases separated the two germline ends. The germline V gene has CDR1 SGHVS and CDR2 FQNEAQ. CDR3 region: CASSLIQGYSPLHF. CDR3 bases: TGTGCCAGCAGCTTAATCCAGGGCTATTCACCCCTCCACTTT.

V gene TRBV25-1 combines with J gene TRBJ1-5; no clear D. Germline lookup yields CDR1 MGHDK and CDR2 SYGVNS. This CDR3 contains 14 residues. Trimming cost V 10 bases and J 0 bases, with 13 bases left between them. The chain's CDR3 is CANPTGFSNQPQHF. CDR3 coding DNA: TGTGCCAACCCGACGGGGTTTAGCAATCAGCCCCAGCATTTT.

The V call is TRBV7-6, the J call TRBJ2-2; 7 bases line up with TRBD2. Germline CDR1 and CDR2: SGHVS and FNYEAQ. The CDR3 has 18 amino acids. V shed 5 bases and J 2 bases; nucleotides not matched to a gene: 14. CDR3 amino acids: CASSPLVILAANTGELFF. The CDR3 bases are TGTGCCAGCAGCCCGTTGGTGATCCTAGCGGCAAACACCGGGGAGCTGTTTTTT. Together with reference TRBV7-6 and TRBJ2-2, the CDR3 gives the full variable domain: GAGVSQSPRYKVTKRGQDVALRCDPISGHVSLYWYRQALGQGPEFLTYFNYEAQQDKSGLPNDRFSAERPEGSISTLTIQRTEQRDSAMYRCASSPLVILAANTGELFFGEGSRLTVL.

The CDR3 loop is CSAEGTGAGELFF. The CDR3 DNA reads TGCAGCGCTGAGGGGACAGGGGCCGGGGAGCTGTTTTTT. The V gene is TRBV29-1, the J gene TRBJ2-2; 10 bases fit TRBD1. The CDR3 runs 13 residues. The V segment lost 7 bases and the J segment 6 bases; nucleotides outside the gene matches: 5. Germline values: CDR1 SQVTM, CDR2 ANQGSEA.

This chain connects TRBV28 to TRBJ2-1; 9 bases fit TRBD1. CDR3 length: 15 residues. CDR1 is MDHEN and CDR2 is SYDVKM in the germline V gene. The V and J ends lost 6 bases and 3 bases, in that order; junction bases with no gene match: 6. CDR3 coding DNA: TGTGCCAGCAGGACAGGGGGGGCAGGCTACAATGAGCAGTTCTTC. Encoded protein: CASRTGGAGYNEQFF.

The CDR3 nucleotides read TGTGCCAGCACACAGCTGAACACCGGGGAGCTGTTTTTT. The encoded protein is CASTQLNTGELFF. J is TRBJ2-2 and V is TRBV6-6; D is unresolved. Germline V gives CDR1 MNHNY, CDR2 SVGAGI (reference sequence). Trimming shortened V by 7 bases and J by 1 base, and 7 bases separated the two germline ends. The CDR3 covers 13 residues.